Listed here are 4 T cell receptor beta chains from one sample, sequenced in a study of neoadjuvant nivolumab and ipilimumab in lung cancer. Produced via immunoSEQ multiplex PCR; TCRdb's table is partial and in-frame only. The sample lists over 25,000 clones, roughly 90% occurring once. Sequencing used peripheral blood, obtained after neoadjuvant nivolumab, alone or with ipilimumab, at or shortly before surgery. The receptors come from an adult with non-small cell lung cancer.

The chain is built from TRBV2 and TRBJ2-1; the match to TRBD2 covers 11 bases. The CDR3 loop spans 16 amino acids. V dropped 8 bases and J dropped 8; count of bases not matched to a gene: 14. Per germline, CDR1 SNHLY and CDR2 FYNNEI. The DNA for the CDR3 is TGTGCCAGCGAAGAACCACTAGCGGGAGTTTACCATGAGCAGTTCTTC. Translated: CASEEPLAGVYHEQFF.

The CDR3 sequence is CASSFLTSRDTGELFF. As DNA, the CDR3 is TGTGCCAGCAGTTTTTTGACTAGCAGAGACACCGGGGAGCTGTTTTTT. The rearrangement joins TRBV27 to TRBJ2-2; 7 nucleotides align to TRBD2. Trimming took 3 bases from V and 3 from J; bases not matched to a gene: 7. Germline lookup yields CDR1 MNHEY and CDR2 SMNVEV (reference sequence). The CDR3 extends over 16 amino acids.

The J gene is TRBJ2-7, the V gene TRBV5-6, with 11 bases matching TRBD1. This CDR3 spans 13 amino acids. The J segment lost 13 bases and the V segment lost 4 bases, leaving 10 bases of the junction unmatched. Germline-derived CDR1 and CDR2 are SGHDT and YYEEEE. CDR3 DNA: TGTGCCAGCAGCCTCACGGGACAGGGGGGTGCATACTTC. Translated: CASSLTGQGGAYF.

The CDR3 spells CASSPQNTEAFF. In nucleotides, the CDR3 is TGTGCCAGCTCACCACAGAACACTGAAGCTTTCTTT. The chain combines TRBV18 with TRBJ1-1; unclear D gene. Germline lookup yields CDR1 KGHSH and CDR2 LQKENI. The CDR3 totals 12 residues. Trimming stripped 1 base from V and 1 base from J, with 1 base between.